The subject of this entry is one T cell receptor (beta chain). With 0 bases clipped from V and 2 bases from J, the junction kept 7 bases outside the gene matches. The CDR3 consists of 16 residues. The germline CDR1 and CDR2 sequences are SGDLS and YYNGEE. This sample is drawn from a study of blood T cell repertoires in COVID-19. For the study at large: Samples came from the United States, Italy and Spain, spanning acute and convalescent COVID-19.

Here immunoSEQ multiplex PCR was the method, and the copy in TCRdb shows in-frame clones only, minus some. The profile shows roughly 100,000 clones, about 90% of them singletons. The sequence derives from a human donor with active COVID-19. The donor label of this sample is uncertain. The sample consisted of peripheral blood. The chain uses TRBV9 and TRBJ2-7; TRBD2 matches at 8 bases. This chain's CDR3 is CASSVGSGAATYEQYF. As DNA, the CDR3 is TGTGCCAGCAGCGTAGGTAGCGGGGCTGCAACCTACGAGCAGTACTTC.